This T cell receptor (beta chain) was profiled in a study of human T cells and chemical hapten exposure. Study-level results: Against controls, expanded TCRs gave rise to significantly more large CDR3 similarity clusters.

This clonotype occurred many times. What it binds is not known. Time point noted: patch test 2, 6 weeks after DPC sensitization. Treatment denoted: therapeutic diphenylcyclopropenone sensitization with weekly scalp DPC. Patch tests were applied only after blood draws. Individual cDNA molecules (in the library) carried attached unique molecular identifiers. Original handling: Samples had a median of around 94,000 TCRs, ranging 23,224 to 690,600. TCRdb analysed the RACE reads with MiXCR anew, one entry per CDR3 protein. The V and J calls shown here were made by TCRdb, not taken from the authors' results. Of about 40,000 distinct CDR3 sequences in the sample, about 3.5% were seen once. CDR3 length equals 16 residues. With 4 bases removed from V and 7 bases from J, the gap between germline ends came to 21 bases. Per the germline V gene, CDR1 is MNHEY and CDR2 is SVGEGT.

Source: whole blood, taken in connection with sensitization to the hapten diphenylcyclopropenone (DPC). The receptor's source is a man between 35 and 55 years old with alopecia areata. Some clones in this sample may be carry-over from other donors' samples. The chain uses TRBV6-2 or TRBV6-3 and TRBJ2-3; D is unclear. The CDR3 protein is CASSLELRMGLNTQYF. The CDR3 DNA is TGTGCCAGCAGTTTAGAACTCCGGATGGGGTTGAATACGCAGTATTTT.